What follows describes a single T cell receptor beta chain. Participants were placed into cohorts based on the clinical history they reported. Two negative PCRs, clearance, or symptom resolution had been documented for recovered Cohort 3 donors. Libraries were prepared by immunoSEQ multiplex PCR; TCRdb keeps only in-frame clonotypes and omits some of them. Of a few hundred thousand clones in the sample, 87% were seen once. The data were obtained in a study of blood T cell repertoires in COVID-19. V trimming: 1 base; J trimming: 6 bases; junction bases outside the gene matches: 7. CDR3 length: 15 residues. Per the germline V gene, CDR1 is LGHNA and CDR2 is YSLEER.

The clonotype was recovered from a woman aged 18-30 years who had recovered from COVID-19. The specimen was PBMCs or T cells enriched from blood (not recorded which). The V and J genes are TRBV4-3 and TRBJ2-3, with 7 bases aligning to TRBD2. CDR3 sequence: CASSQAAGIDDTQYF. CDR3 bases: TGCGCCAGCAGCCAAGCAGCGGGAATCGACGATACGCAGTATTTT.